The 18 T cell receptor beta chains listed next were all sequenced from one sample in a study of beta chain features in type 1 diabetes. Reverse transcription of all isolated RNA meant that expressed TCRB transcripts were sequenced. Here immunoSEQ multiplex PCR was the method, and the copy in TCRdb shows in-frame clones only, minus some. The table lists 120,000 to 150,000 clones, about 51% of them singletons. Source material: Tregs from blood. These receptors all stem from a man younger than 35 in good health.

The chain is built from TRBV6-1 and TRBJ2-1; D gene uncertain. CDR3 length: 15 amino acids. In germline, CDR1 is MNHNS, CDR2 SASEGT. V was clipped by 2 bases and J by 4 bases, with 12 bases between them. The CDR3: CASSERYGEYNEQFF. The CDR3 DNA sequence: TGTGCCAGCAGTGAACGGTATGGTGAATACAATGAGCAGTTCTTC.

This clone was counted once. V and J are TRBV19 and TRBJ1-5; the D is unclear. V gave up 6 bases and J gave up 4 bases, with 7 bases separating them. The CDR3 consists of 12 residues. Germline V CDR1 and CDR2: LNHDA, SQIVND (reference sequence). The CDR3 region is CASRNRNQPQHF. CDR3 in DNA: TGTGCCAGTAGGAACAGAAATCAGCCCCAGCATTTT.

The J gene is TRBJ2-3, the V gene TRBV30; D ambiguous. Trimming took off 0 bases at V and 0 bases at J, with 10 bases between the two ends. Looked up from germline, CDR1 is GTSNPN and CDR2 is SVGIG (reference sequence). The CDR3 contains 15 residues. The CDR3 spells CAWSVRLVSTDTQYF. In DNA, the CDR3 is TGTGCCTGGAGTGTACGGCTAGTGAGCACAGATACGCAGTATTTT.

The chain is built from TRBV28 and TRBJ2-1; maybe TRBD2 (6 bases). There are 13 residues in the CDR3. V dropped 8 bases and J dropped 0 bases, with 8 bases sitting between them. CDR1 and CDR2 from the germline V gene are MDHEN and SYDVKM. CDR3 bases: TGTGCCAGCGGGACTTTCTCCTACAATGAGCAGTTCTTC. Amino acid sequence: CASGTFSYNEQFF.

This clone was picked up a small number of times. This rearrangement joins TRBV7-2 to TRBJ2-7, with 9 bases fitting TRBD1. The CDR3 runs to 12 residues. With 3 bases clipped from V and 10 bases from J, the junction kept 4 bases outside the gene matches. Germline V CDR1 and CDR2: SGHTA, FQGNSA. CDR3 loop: CASSFTGGAQYF. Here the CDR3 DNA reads TGTGCCAGCAGCTTTACAGGGGGCGCCCAGTACTTC.

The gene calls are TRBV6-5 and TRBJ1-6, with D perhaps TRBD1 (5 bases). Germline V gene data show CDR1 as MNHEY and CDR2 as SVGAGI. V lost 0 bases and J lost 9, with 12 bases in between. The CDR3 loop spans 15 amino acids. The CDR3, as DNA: TGTGCCAGCAGTTACTCGAGGGACGGGAGTTCACCCCTCCACTTT. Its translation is CASSYSRDGSSPLHF.

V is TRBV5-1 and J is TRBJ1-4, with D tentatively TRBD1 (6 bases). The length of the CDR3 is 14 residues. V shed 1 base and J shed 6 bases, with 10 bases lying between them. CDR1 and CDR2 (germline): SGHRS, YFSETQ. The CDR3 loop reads CASSLLQGDEKLFF. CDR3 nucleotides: TGCGCCAGCAGCTTGCTACAGGGAGATGAAAAACTGTTTTTT.

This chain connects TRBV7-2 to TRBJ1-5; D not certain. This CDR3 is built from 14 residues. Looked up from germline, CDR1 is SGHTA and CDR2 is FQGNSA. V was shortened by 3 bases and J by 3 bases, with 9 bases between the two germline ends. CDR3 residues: CASSFAPVNQPQHF. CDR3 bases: TGTGCCAGCAGCTTCGCACCGGTCAATCAGCCCCAGCATTTT.

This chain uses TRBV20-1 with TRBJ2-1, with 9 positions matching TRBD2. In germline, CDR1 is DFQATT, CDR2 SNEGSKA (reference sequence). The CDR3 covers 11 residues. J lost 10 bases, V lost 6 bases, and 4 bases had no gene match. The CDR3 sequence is CSALGTSEQFF. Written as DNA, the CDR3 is TGCAGTGCCCTTGGGACTAGCGAGCAGTTCTTC.

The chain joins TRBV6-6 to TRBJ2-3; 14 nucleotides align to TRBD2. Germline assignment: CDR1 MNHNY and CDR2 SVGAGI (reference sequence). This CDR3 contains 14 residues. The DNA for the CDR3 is TGTGCGGGGGGGACTAGCGGGAGATCGGATACGCAGTATTTT. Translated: CAGGTSGRSDTQYF.

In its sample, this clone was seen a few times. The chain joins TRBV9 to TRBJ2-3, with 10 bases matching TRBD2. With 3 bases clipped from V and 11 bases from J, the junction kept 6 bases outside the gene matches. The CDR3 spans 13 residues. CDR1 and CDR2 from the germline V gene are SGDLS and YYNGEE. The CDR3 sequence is CASSALAGVGQYF. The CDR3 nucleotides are TGTGCCAGCAGCGCCCTAGCGGGAGTGGGGCAGTATTTT.

The CDR3, as DNA: TGTGCCAGCAGTTATAACAGGAACTACGAGCAGTACTTC. It yields the protein CASSYNRNYEQYF. This rearrangement joins TRBV6-5 to TRBJ2-7; a possible D gene is TRBD1 (5 bases). The germline V gene has CDR1 MNHEY and CDR2 SVGAGI. Trimming removed 3 bases from V and 3 bases from J, with 9 bases in between. CDR3 length: 13 residues.

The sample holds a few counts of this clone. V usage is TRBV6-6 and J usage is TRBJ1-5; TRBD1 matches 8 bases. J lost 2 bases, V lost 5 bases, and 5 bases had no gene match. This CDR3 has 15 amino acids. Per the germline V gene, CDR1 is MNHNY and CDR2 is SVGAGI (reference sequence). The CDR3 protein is CASSPGTGGNQPQHF. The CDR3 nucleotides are TGTGCCAGCAGTCCCGGGACAGGAGGCAATCAGCCCCAGCATTTT.

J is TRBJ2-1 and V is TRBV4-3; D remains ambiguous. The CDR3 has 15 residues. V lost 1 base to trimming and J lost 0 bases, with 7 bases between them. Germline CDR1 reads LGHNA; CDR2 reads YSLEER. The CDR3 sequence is CASSQGPSSYNEQFF. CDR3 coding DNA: TGCGCCAGCAGCCAAGGGCCTAGCTCCTACAATGAGCAGTTCTTC.

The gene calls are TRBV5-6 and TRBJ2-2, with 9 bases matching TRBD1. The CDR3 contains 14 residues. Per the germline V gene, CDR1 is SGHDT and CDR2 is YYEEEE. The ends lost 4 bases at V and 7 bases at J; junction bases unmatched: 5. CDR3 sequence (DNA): TGTGCCAGCAGCGGGACAGGGTACGGCGGGGAGCTGTTTTTT. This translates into CASSGTGYGGELFF.

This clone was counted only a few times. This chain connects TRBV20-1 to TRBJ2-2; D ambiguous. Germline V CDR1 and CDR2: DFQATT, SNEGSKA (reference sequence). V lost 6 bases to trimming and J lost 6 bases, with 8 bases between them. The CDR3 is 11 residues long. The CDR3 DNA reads TGCAGTGCCTCCTCCGCCGGGGAGCTGTTTTTT. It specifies CSASSAGELFF.

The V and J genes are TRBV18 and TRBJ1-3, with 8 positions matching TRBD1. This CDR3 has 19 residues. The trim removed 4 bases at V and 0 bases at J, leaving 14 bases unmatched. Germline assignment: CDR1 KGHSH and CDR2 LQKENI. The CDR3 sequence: CASSREPITGGTSGNTIYF. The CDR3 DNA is TGTGCCAGCTCACGGGAACCAATAACAGGGGGGACCTCTGGAAACACCATATATTTT.

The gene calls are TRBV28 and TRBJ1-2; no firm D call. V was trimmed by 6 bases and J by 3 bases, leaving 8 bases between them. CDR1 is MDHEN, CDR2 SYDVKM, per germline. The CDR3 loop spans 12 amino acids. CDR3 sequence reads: CASRQQYYGYTF. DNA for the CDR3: TGTGCCAGCAGACAGCAGTACTATGGCTACACCTTC.